This T cell receptor beta chain was found in a study of shared clonotypes between healthy human individuals. Study at large: Samples came from a couple of female and three male donors aged 18 to 49. CD4 naive and CD4 memory each took three plates per donor, while CD8 naive took two and CD8 memory one.

A remark on this clone: The antigen is unknown. Other DNA sequences in the same sample also yield this CDR3.

Study-wide results and limits: Researchers found naive subsets generally carried larger estimated richness than memory subsets. When compared with the clonotypes that were shared by all four sorted-subset donors, the non-shared clonotypes turned out to have lower generation probabilities.

Clones were sequenced by immunoSEQ multiplex PCR, and TCRdb holds only the in-frame ones, with some missing. The sample consists of roughly 1 million clones, more than 65% of them appearing once. With 5 bases removed from V and 2 bases from J, the gap between germline ends came to 3 bases. Germline V gives CDR1 WSHSY, CDR2 SAAADI. CDR3 length equals 12 residues. This receptor was taken from a man aged 18 to 29 in good health. The chain recombines TRBV10-2 with TRBJ2-2; D is unclear. Sequencing was done on a sample of memory CD4+ T cells sorted from blood. Specified subset: CD45RA-negative fraction. The CDR3 spells CASSRNTGELFF. CDR3 sequence (DNA): TGCGCCAGCAGTCGAAACACCGGGGAGCTGTTTTTT.